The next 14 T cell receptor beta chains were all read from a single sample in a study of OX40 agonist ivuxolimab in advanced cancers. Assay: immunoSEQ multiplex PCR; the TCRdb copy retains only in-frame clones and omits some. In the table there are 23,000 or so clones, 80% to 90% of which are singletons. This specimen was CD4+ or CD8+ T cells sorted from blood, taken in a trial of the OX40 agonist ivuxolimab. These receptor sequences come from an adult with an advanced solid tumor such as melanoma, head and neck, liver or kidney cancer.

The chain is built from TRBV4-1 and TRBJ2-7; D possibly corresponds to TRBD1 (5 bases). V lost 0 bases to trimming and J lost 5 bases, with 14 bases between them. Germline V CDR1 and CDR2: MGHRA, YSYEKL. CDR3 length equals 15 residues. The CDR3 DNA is TGCGCCAGCAGCCAAGAAGGGGTAGAAGGGGACGAGCAGTACTTC. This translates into CASSQEGVEGDEQYF.

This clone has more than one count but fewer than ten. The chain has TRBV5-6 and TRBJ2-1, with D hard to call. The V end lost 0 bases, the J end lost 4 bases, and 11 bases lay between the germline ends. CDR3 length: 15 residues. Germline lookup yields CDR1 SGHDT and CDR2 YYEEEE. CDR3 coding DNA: TGTGCCAGCAGCTTGGTTCCCGACGGATACAATGAGCAGTTCTTC. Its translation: CASSLVPDGYNEQFF.

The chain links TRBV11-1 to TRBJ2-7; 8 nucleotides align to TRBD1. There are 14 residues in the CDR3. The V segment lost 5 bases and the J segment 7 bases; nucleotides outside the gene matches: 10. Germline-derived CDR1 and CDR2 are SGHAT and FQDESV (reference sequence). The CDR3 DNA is TGTGCCAGCAGCCCAGGACAGGGATTTCGGGAGCAGTACTTC. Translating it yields CASSPGQGFREQYF.

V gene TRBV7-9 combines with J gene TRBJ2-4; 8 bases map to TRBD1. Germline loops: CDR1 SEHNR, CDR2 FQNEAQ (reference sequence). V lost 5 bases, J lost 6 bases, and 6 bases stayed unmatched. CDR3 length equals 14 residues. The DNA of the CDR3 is TGTGCCAGCAGCATCCAGGGGGCGGGAAACATTCAGTACTTC. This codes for CASSIQGAGNIQYF.

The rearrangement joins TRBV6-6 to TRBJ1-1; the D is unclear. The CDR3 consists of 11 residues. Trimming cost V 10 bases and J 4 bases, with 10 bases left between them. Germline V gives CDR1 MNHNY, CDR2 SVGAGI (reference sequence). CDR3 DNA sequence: TGTGCCATCAAATTGGGCACTGAAGCTTTCTTT. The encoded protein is CAIKLGTEAFF.

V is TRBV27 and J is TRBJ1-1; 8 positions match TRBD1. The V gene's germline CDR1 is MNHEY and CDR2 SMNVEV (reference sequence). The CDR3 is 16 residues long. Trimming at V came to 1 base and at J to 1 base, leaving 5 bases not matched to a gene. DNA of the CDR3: TGTGCCAGCAGTTTATTGGGAGGACAGGGGAACACTGAAGCTTTCTTT. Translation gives CASSLLGGQGNTEAFF.

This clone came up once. As DNA, the CDR3 is TGTGCCAGCAGCGTAACGAGCTACAATGAGCAGTTCTTC. As protein: CASSVTSYNEQFF. V usage is TRBV9 and J usage is TRBJ2-1; the D is unclear. The CDR3 runs 13 residues. V lost 1 base, J lost 3 bases, and 5 bases lay in between. Germline V gives CDR1 SGDLS, CDR2 YYNGEE. The whole variable domain, remainder taken from reference TRBV9 and TRBJ2-1, is DSGVTQTPKHLITATGQRVTLRCSPRSGDLSVYWYQQSLDQGLQFLIQYYNGEERAKGNILERFSAQQFPDLHSELNLSSLELGDSALYFCASSVTSYNEQFFGPGTRLTVL.

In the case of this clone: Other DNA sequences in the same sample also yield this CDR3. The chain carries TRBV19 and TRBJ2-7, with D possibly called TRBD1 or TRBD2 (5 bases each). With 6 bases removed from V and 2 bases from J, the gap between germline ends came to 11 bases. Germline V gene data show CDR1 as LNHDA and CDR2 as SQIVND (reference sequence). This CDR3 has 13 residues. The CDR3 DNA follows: TGTGCCAGTAGCCCAGGGACCGCCTACGAGCAGTACTTC. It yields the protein CASSPGTAYEQYF.

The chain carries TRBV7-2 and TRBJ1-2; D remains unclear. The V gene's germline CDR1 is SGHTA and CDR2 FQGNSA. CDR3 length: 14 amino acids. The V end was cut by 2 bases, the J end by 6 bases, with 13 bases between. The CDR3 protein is CASSLLWGGDGYTF. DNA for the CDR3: TGTGCCAGCAGCTTATTGTGGGGAGGAGATGGCTACACCTTC. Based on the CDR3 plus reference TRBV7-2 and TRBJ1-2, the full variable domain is GAGVSQSPSNKVTEKGKDVELRCDPISGHTALYWYRQSLGQGLEFLIYFQGNSAPDKSGLPSDRFSAERTGGSVSTLTIQRTQQEDSAVYLCASSLLWGGDGYTFGSGTRLTVV.

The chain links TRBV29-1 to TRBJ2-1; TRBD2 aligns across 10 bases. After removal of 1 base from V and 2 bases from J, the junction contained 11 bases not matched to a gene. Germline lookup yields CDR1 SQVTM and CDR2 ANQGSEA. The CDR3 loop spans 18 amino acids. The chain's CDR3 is CSVEVGIAGGKTYNEQFF. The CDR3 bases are TGCAGCGTTGAAGTAGGTATAGCGGGGGGCAAGACCTACAATGAGCAGTTCTTC.

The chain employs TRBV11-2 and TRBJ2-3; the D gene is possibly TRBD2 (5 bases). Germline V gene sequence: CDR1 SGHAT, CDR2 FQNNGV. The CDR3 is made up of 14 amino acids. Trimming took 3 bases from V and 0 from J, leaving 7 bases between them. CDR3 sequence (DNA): TGTGCCAGCAGCTTCCGGACTAGCACAGATACGCAGTATTTT. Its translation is CASSFRTSTDTQYF.

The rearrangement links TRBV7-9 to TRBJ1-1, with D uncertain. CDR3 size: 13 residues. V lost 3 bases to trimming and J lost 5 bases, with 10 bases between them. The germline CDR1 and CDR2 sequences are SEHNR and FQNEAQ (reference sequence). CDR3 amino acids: CASSLALRTEAFF. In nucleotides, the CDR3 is TGTGCCAGCAGCTTGGCACTGCGGACTGAAGCTTTCTTT.

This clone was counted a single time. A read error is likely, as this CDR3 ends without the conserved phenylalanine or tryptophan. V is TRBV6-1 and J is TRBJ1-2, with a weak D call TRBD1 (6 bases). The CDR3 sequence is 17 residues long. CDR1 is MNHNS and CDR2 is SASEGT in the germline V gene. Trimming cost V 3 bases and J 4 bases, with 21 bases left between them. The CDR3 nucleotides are TGTGCCAGCAGTGAGGCGAAACAGGGATCCCTCTCCTATGGCTACACCCTC. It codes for CASSEAKQGSLSYGYTL.

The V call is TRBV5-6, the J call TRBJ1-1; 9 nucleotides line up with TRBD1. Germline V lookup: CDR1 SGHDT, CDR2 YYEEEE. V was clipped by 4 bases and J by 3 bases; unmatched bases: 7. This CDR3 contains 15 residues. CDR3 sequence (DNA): TGTGCCAGCAGCAGACAGGGGGAACGAGACACTGAAGCTTTCTTT. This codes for CASSRQGERDTEAFF.